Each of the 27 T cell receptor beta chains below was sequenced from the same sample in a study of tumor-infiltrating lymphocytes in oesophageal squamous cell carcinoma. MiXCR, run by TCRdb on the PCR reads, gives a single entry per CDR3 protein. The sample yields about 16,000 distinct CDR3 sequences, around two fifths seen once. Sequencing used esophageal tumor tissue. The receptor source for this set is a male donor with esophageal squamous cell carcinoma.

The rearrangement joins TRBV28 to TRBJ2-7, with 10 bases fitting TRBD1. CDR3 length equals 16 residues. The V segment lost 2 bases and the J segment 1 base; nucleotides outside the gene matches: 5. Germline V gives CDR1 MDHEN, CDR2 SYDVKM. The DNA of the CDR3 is TGTGCCAGCAGTTTACCCGGGACAGGGGATTCCTACGAGCAGTACTTC. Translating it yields CASSLPGTGDSYEQYF.

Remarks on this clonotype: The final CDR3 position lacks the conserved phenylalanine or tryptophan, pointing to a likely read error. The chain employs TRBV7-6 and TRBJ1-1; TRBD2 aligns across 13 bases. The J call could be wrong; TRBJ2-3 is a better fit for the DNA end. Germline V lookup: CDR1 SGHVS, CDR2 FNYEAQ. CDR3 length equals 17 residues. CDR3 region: CASSSSGTSGVTDTQYS. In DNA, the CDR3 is TGTGCCAGCAGCTCCTCCGGGACTAGCGGGGTCACAGATACGCAGTATTCT.

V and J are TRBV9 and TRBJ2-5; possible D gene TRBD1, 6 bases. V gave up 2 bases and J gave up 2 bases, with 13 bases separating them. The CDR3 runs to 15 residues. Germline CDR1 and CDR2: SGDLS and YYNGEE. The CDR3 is CASSVTGIPQETQYF. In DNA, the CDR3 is TGTGCCAGCAGCGTCACAGGGATACCTCAAGAGACCCAGTACTTC.

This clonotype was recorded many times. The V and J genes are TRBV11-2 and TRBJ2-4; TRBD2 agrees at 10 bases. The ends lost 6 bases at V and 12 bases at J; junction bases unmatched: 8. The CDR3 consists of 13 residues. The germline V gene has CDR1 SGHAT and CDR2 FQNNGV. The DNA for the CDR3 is TGTGCCAGCAGTCCCACTAGCGGGGCGACTCAGTACTTC. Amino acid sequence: CASSPTSGATQYF.

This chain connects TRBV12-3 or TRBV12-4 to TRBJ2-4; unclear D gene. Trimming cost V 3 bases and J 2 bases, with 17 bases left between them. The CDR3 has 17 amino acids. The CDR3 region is CASSFNPDAWPKNIQYF. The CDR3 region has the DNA TGTGCCAGCAGTTTCAACCCCGATGCCTGGCCCAAAAACATTCAGTACTTC.

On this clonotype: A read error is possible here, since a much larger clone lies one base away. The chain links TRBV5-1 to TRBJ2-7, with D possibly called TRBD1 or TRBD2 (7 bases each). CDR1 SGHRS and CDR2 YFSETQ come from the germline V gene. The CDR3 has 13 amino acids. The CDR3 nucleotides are TGCGCCAACAGCTTGGGAGGGGGCGACGAGCAGTACTTC. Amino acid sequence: CANSLGGGDEQYF.

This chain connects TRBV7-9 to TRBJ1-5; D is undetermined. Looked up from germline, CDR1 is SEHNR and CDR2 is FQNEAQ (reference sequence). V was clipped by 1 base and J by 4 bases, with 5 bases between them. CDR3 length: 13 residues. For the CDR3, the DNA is TGTGCCAGCAGCTTAGGGCAGAATCAGCCCCAGCATTTT. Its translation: CASSLGQNQPQHF.

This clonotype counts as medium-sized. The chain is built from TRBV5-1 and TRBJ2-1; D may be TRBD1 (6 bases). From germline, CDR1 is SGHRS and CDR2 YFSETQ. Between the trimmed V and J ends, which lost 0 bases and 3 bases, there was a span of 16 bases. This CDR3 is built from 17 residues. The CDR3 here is CASSLAVVPGVYNEQFF. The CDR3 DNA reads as TGCGCCAGCAGCTTGGCCGTAGTCCCAGGGGTCTACAATGAGCAGTTCTTC.

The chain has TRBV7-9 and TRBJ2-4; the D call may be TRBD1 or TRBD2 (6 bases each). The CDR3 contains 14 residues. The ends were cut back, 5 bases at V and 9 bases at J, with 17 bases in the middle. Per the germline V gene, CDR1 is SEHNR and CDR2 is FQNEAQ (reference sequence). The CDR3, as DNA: TGTGCCAGCAGCACTACGGTAGGGGGGTCCATTCAGTACTTC. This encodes CASSTTVGGSIQYF.

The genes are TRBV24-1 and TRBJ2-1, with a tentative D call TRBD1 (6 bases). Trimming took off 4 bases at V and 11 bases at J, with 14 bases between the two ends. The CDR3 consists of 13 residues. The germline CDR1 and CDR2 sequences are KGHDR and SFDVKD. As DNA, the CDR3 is TGTGCCACCAGTGAGGGGACACCGAAGAAGCAGTTCTTC. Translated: CATSEGTPKKQFF.

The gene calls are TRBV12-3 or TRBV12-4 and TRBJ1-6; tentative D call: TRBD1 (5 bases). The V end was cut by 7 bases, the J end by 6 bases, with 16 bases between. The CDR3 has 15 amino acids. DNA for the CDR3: TGTGCCAGCAAGTTTAGGGGAGGTCTTAATTCACCCCTCCACTTT. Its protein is CASKFRGGLNSPLHF.

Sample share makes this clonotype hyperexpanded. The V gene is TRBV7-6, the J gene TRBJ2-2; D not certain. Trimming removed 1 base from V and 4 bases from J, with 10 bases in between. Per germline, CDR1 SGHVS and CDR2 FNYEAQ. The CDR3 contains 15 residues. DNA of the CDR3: TGTGCCAGCAGCTTAGGGCAGTTCAGCACCGGGGAGCTGTTTTTT. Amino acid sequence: CASSLGQFSTGELFF.

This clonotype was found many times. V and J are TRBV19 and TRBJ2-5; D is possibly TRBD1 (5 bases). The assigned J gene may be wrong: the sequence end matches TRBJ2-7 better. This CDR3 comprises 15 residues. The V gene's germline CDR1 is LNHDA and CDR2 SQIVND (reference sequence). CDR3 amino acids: CASSIGQGGPYEQYF. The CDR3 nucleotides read TGTGCCAGTAGTATAGGGCAGGGTGGACCCTACGAGCAGTACTTC.

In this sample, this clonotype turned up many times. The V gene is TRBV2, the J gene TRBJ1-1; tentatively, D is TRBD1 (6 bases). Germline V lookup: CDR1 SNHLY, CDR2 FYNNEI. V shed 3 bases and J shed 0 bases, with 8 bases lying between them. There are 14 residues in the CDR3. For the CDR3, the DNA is TGTGCCAGCAGTGAGACAGGCCTGAACACTGAAGCTTTCTTT. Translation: CASSETGLNTEAFF.

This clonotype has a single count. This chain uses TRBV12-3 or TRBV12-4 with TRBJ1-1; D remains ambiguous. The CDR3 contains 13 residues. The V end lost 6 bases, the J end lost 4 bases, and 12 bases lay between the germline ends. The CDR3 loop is CASSLTEPTEAFF. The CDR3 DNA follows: TGTGCCAGCAGCCTTACAGAGCCCACTGAAGCTTTCTTT.

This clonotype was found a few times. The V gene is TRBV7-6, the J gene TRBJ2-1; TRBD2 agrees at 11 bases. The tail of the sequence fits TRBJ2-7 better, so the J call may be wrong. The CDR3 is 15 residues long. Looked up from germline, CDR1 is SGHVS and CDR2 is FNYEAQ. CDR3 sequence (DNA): TGTGCCAGCAGCCGCACTAGCGGGAGTTTCAATGAGCAGTACTTC. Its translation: CASSRTSGSFNEQYF.

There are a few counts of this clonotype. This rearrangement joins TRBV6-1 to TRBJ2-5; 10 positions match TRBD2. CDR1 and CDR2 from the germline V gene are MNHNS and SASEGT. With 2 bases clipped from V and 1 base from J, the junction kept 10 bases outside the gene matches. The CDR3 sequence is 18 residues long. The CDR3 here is CASSEWPSGSGIQETQYF. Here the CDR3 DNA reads TGTGCCAGCAGTGAATGGCCTAGCGGGAGCGGGATCCAAGAGACCCAGTACTTC.

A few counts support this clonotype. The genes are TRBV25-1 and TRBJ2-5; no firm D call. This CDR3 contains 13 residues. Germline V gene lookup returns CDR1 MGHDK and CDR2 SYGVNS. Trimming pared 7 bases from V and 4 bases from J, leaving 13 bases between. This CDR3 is CASNMGSAETQYF. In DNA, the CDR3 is TGTGCCAGCAATATGGGGTCGGCAGAGACCCAGTACTTC.

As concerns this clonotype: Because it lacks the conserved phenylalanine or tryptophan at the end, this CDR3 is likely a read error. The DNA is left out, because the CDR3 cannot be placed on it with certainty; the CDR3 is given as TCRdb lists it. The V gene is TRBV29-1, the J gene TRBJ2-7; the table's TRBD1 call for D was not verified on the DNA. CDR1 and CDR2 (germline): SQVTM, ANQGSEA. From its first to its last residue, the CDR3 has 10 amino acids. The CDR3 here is CSAPDITCSS.

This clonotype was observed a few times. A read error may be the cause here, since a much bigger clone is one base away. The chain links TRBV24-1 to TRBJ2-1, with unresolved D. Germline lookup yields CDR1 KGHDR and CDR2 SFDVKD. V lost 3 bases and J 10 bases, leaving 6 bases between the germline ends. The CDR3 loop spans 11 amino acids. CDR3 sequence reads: CATSDAREQFF. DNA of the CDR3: TGTGCCACCAGTGATGCCCGAGAGCAGTTCTTC.

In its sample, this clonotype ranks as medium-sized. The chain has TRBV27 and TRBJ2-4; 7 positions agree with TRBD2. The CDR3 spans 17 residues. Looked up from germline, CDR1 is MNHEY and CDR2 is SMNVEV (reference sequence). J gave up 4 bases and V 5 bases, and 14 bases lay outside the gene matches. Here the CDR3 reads CASSPANDGGGKNIQYF. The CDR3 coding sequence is TGTGCCAGCAGTCCGGCAAATGATGGGGGGGGTAAAAACATTCAGTACTTC.

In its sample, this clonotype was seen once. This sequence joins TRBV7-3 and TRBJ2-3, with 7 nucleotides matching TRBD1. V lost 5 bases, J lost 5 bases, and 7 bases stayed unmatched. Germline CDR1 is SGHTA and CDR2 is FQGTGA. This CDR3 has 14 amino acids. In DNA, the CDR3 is TGTGCCAGCAGCCCCGACAGGGTGAAAGATACGCAGTATTTT. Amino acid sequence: CASSPDRVKDTQYF.

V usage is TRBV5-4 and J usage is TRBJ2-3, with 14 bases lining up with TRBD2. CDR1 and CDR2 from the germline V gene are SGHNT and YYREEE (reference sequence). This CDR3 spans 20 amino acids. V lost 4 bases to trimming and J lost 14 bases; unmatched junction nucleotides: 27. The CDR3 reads CASSATGRGLAGGSYGELYF. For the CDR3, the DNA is TGTGCCAGCAGCGCGACAGGGCGTGGACTAGCGGGGGGTTCTTACGGGGAGCTGTATTTT.

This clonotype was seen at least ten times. The CDR3: CASSFAGSQETQYF. As DNA, the CDR3 is TGTGCCAGCAGTTTTGCCGGGTCACAAGAGACCCAGTACTTC. The chain is built from TRBV12-3 or TRBV12-4 and TRBJ2-5; the D is unclear. The length of the CDR3 is 14 residues. V lost 3 bases, J lost 2 bases, and 10 bases lay in between.

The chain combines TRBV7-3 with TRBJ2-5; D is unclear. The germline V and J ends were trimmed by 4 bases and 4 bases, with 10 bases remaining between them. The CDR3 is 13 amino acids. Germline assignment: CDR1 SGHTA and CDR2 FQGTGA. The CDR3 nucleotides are TGTGCCAGCAGCTCAATCTCAGGAGAGACCCAGTACTTC. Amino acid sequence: CASSSISGETQYF.

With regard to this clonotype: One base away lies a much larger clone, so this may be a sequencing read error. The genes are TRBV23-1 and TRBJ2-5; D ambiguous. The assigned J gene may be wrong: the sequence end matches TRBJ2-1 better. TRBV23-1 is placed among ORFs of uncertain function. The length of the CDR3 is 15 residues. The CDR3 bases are TGCGCCAGCAGTCCCGTCTCTCTCTCCTCCTACGAGCAGTTCTTC. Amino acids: CASSPVSLSSYEQFF.

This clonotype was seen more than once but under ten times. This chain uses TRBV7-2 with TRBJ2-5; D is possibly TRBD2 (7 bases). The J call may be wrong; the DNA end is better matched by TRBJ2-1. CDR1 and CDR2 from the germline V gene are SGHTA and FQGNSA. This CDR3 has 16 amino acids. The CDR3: CASREGGVVSYNEQFF. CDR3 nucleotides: TGTGCCAGCAGGGAGGGGGGGGTTGTCTCCTACAATGAGCAGTTCTTC.